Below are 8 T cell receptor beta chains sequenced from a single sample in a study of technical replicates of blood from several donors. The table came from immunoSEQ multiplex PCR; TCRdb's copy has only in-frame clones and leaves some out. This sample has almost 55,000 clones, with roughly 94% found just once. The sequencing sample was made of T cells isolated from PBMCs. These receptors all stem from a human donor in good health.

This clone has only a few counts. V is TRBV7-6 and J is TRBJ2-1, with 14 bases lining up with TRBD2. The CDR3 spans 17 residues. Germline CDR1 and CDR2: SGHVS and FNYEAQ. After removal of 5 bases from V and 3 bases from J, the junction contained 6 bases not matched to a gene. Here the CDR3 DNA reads TGTGCCAGCAGCCCGGGACTAGCGGGAGTGCTCTACAATGAGCAGTTCTTC. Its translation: CASSPGLAGVLYNEQFF.

CDR3 sequence: CASSLQSGGDYGYTF. CDR3 DNA: TGTGCCAGCAGCTTACAATCGGGAGGAGACTATGGCTACACCTTC. The gene calls are TRBV7-9 and TRBJ1-2; D ambiguous. The CDR3 extends over 15 amino acids. Trimming cost V 2 bases and J 3 bases, with 13 bases left between them. Germline V gene data show CDR1 as SEHNR and CDR2 as FQNEAQ (reference sequence).

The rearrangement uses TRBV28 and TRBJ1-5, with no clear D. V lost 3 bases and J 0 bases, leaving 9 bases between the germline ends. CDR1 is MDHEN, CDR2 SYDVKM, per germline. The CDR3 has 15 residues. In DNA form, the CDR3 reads TGTGCCAGCAGTTTCTCTCTTTATAGCAATCAGCCCCAGCATTTT. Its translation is CASSFSLYSNQPQHF.

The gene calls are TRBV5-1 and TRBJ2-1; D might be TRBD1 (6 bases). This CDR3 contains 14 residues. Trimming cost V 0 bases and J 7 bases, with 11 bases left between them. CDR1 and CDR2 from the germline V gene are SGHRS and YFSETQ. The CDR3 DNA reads TGCGCCAGCAGCTTGGATACTAGGGGGAATGAGCAGTTCTTC. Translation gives CASSLDTRGNEQFF.

In DNA, the CDR3 is TGTGCCATCAGTGAGCGGGGGACTAGAGGCTACAATGAGCAGTTCTTC. Translated: CAISERGTRGYNEQFF. This chain uses TRBV10-3 with TRBJ2-1; 8 bases match TRBD2. The CDR3 covers 16 residues. J lost 3 bases, V lost 2 bases, and 6 bases had no gene match. Germline-derived CDR1 and CDR2 are ENHRY and SYGVKD.

The CDR3 loop reads CASSLTLRGEDSPLHF. The CDR3 nucleotides read TGCGCCAGCAGCTTGACCCTAAGGGGTGAGGATTCACCCCTCCACTTT. J is TRBJ1-6 and V is TRBV5-1, with D possibly matching TRBD1 (5 bases). V was shortened by 1 base and J by 8 bases, with 16 bases between the two germline ends. The CDR3 consists of 16 residues. The germline V gene has CDR1 SGHRS and CDR2 YFSETQ.

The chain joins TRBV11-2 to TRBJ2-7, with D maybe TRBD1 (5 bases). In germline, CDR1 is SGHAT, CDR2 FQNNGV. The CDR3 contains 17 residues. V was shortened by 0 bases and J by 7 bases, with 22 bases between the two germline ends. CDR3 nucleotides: TGTGCCAGCAGCTTAGATAGTTGGGGCAGTCACCCTAGGGAGCAGTACTTC. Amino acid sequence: CASSLDSWGSHPREQYF.

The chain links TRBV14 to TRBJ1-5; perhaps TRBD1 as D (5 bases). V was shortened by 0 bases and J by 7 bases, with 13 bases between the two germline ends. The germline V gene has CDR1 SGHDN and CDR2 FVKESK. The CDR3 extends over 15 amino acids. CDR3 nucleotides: TGTGCCAGCAGCCAAGAGGGGGGAGGGAGACAGCCCCAGCATTTT. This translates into CASSQEGGGRQPQHF.